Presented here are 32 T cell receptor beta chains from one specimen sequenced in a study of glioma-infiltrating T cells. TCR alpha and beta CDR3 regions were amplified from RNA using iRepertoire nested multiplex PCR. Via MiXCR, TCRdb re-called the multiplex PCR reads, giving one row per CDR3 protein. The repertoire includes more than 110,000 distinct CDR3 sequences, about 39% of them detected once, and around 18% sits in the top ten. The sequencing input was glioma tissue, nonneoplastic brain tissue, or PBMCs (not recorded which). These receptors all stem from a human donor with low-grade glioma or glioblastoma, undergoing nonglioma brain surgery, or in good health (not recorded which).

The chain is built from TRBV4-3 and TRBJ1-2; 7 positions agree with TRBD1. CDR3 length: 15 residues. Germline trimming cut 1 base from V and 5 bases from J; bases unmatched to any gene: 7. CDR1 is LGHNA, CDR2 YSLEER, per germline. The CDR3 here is CASSQGQGQIYGYTF. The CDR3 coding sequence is TGCGCCAGCAGCCAAGGGCAGGGACAGATTTATGGCTACACCTTC.

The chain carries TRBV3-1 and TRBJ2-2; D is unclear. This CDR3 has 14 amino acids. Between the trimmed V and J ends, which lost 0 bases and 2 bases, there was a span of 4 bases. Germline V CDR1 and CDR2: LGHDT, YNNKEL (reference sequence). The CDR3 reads CASSQDANTGELFF. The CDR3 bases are TGTGCCAGCAGCCAAGACGCCAACACCGGGGAGCTGTTTTTT.

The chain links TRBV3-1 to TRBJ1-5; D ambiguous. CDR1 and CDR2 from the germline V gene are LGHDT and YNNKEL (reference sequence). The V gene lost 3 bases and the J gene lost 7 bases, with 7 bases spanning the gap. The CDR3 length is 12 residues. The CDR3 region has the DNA TGTGCCAGCAGCCACGAATCCCAGCCCCAGCATTTT. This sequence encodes CASSHESQPQHF.

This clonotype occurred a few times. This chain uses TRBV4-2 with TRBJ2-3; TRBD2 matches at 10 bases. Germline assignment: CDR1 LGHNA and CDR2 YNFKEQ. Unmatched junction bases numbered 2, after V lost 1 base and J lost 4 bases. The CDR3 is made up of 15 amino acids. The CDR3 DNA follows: TGTGCCAGCAGCCAAGCTAGCGGGAGCCCAGATACGCAGTATTTT. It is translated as CASSQASGSPDTQYF.

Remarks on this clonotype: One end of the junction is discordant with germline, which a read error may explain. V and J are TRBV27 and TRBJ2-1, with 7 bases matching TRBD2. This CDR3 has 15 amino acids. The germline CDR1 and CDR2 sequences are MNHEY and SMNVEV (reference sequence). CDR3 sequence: CATSELAGDVDEQFF. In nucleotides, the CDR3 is TGTGCCACCAGTGAACTCGCGGGAGATGTCGATGAGCAGTTCTTT.

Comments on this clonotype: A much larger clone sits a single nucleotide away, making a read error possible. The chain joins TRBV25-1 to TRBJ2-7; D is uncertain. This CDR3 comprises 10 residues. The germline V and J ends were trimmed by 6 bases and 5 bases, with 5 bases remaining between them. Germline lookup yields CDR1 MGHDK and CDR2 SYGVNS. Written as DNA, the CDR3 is TGTGCCAGCAGAGGCAACGAGCAGTACTTC. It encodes CASRGNEQYF.

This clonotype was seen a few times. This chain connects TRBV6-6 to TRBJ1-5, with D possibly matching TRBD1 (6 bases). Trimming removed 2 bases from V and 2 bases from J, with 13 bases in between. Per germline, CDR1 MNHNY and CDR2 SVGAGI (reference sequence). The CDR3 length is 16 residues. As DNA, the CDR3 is TGTGCCAGCAGTTACCGCCAGGGGATCGGCAATCAGCCCCAGCATTTT. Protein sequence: CASSYRQGIGNQPQHF.

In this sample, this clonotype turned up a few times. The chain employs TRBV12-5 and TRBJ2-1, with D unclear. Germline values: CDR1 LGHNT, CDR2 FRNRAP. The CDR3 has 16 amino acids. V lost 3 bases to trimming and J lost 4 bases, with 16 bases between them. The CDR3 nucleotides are TGTGCTAGTGGTTTCTTCTTGACTGAAAGTTACAATGAGCAGTTCTTC. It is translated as CASGFFLTESYNEQFF.

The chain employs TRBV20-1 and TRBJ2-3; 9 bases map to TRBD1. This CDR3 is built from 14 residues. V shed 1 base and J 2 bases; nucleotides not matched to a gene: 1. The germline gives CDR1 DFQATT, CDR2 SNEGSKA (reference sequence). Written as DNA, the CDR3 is TGCAGTGCTAGAGGGACAGGGGCCACAGATACGCAGTATTTT. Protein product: CSARGTGATDTQYF.

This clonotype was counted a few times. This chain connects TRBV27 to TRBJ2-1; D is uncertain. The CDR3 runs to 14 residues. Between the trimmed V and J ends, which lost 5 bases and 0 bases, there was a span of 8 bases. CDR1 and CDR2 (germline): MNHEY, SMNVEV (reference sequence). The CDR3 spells CASSVDGSYNEQFF. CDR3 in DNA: TGTGCCAGCAGTGTGGACGGCTCCTACAATGAGCAGTTCTTC.

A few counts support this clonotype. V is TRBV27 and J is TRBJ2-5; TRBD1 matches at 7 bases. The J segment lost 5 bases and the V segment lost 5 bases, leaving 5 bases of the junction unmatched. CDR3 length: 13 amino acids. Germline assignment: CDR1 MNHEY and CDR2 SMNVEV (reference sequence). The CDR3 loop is CASSPGTVETQYF. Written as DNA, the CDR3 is TGTGCCAGCAGTCCCGGGACAGTCGAGACCCAGTACTTC.

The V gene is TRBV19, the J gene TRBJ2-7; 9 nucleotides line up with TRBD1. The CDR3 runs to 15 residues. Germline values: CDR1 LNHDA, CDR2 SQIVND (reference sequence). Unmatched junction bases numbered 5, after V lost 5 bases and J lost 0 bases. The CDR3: CASSRGTGSSYEQYF. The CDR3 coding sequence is TGTGCCAGTAGTCGCGGGACAGGGAGCTCCTACGAGCAGTACTTC.

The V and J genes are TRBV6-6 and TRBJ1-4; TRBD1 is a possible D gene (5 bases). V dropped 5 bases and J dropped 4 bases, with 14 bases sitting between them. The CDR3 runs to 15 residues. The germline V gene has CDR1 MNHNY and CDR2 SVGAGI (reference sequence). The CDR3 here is CASSLLQGYNEKLFF. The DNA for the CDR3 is TGTGCCAGCAGTCTACTCCAGGGTTATAATGAAAAACTGTTTTTT.

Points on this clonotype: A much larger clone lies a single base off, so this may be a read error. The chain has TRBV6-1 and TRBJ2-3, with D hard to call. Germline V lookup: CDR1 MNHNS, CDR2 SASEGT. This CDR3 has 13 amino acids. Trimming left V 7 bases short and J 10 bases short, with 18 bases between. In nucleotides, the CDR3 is TGTGCCAGCACCTTAAATGGCGCGCTCGCGCAGTATTTT. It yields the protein CASTLNGALAQYF.

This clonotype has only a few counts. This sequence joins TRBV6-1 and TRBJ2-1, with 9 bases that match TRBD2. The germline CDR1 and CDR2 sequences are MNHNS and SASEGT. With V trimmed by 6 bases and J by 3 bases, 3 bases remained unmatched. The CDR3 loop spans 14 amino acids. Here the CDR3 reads CASSWTSDYNEQFF. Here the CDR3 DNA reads TGTGCCAGCAGCTGGACTAGCGACTACAATGAGCAGTTCTTC.

CDR3 loop: CASSQDFQRPQYF. In DNA form, the CDR3 reads TGCGCCAGCAGCCAAGATTTCCAGAGACCCCAGTACTTC. The rearrangement links TRBV4-3 to TRBJ2-5; no clear D. The CDR3 sequence is 13 residues long. Trimming cost V 0 bases and J 9 bases, with 11 bases left between them. CDR1 and CDR2 from the germline V gene are LGHNA and YSLEER.

The CDR3 sequence: CASSQTQGTPLHF. In DNA form, the CDR3 reads TGCGCCAGCAGCCAAACACAGGGTACACCCCTCCACTTT. The chain uses TRBV4-3 and TRBJ1-6; possibly TRBD1 for D (6 bases). Germline CDR1 is LGHNA and CDR2 is YSLEER. CDR3 length: 13 residues. Trimming pared 2 bases from V and 11 bases from J, leaving 10 bases between.

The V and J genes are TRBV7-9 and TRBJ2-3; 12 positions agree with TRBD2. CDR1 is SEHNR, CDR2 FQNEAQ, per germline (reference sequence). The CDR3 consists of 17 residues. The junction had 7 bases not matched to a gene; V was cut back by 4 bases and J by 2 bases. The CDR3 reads CASSSTSGGFVTDTQYF. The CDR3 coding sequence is TGTGCCAGCAGCTCGACTAGCGGGGGCTTCGTCACAGATACGCAGTATTTT.

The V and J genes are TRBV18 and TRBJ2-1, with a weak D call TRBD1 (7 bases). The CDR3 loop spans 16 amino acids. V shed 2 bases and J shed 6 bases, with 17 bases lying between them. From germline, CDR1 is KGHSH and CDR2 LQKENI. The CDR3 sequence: CASSPGGTVFRNEQFF. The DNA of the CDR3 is TGTGCCAGCTCACCAGGCGGGACAGTTTTTCGCAATGAGCAGTTCTTC.

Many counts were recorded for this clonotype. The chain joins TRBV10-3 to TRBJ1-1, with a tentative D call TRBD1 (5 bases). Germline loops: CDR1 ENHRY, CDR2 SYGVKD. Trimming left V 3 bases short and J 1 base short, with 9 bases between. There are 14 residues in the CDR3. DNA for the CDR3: TGTGCCATCAGTGAACGGGGACCGAACACTGAAGCTTTCTTT. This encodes CAISERGPNTEAFF.

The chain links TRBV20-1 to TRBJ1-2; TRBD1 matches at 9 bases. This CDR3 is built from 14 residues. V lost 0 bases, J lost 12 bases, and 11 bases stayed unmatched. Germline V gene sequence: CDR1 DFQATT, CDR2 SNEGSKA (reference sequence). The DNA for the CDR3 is TGCAGTGCTAGAGATGCGGGACAGGGCTTTAGCAACACCTTC. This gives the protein CSARDAGQGFSNTF.

CDR3 in amino acids: CASSWGQGYTEAFF. In nucleotides, the CDR3 is TGCGCCAGCAGCTGGGGACAGGGGTATACTGAAGCTTTCTTT. The rearrangement links TRBV5-1 to TRBJ1-1; the match to TRBD1 covers 10 bases. Trimming removed 3 bases from V and 5 bases from J; junction bases left unmatched: 4. Germline lookup yields CDR1 SGHRS and CDR2 YFSETQ. The CDR3 covers 14 residues.

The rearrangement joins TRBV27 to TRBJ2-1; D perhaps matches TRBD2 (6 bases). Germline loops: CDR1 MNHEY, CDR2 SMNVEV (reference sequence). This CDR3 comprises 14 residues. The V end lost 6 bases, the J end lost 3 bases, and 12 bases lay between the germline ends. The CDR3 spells CASSRTTLYNEQFF. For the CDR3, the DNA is TGTGCCAGCAGCCGGACTACCCTCTACAATGAGCAGTTCTTC.

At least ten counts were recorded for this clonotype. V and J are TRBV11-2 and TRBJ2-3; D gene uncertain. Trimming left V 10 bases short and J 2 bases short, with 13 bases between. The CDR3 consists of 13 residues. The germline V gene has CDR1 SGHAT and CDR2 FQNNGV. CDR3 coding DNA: TGTGCCATTCCCGGCGGTGTCACAGATACGCAGTATTTT. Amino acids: CAIPGGVTDTQYF.

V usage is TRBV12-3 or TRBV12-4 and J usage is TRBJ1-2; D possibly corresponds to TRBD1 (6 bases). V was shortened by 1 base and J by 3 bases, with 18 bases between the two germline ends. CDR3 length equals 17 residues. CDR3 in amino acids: CASSLELRGHGYYGYTF. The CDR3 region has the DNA TGTGCCAGCAGTTTAGAACTTCGGGGACACGGATACTATGGCTACACCTTC.

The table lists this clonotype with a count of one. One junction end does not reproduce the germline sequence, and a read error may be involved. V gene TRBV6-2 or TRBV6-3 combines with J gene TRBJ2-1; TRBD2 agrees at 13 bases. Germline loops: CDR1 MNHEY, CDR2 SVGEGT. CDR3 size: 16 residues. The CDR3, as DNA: TGTGCCAGCAGTTACGGGACTAGCGGGGTCTACAATGGGCAGTTCTTC. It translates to CASSYGTSGVYNGQFF.

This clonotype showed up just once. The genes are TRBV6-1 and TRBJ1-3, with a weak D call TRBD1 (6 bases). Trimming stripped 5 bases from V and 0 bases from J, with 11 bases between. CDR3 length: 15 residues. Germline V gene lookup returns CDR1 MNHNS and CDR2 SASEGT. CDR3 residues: CASSRGTTSGNTIYF. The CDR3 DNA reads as TGTGCCAGCAGTCGAGGGACAACCTCTGGAAACACCATATATTTT.

CDR3 DNA: TGTGCCACACTGCGGGGAGGAGGGAACATTCAGTACTTC. It codes for CATLRGGGNIQYF. The chain carries TRBV6-2 or TRBV6-3 and TRBJ2-4; TRBD2 might be the D (6 bases). Germline V gives CDR1 MNHEY, CDR2 SVGEGT. V lost 10 bases and J 7 bases, leaving 17 bases between the germline ends. The CDR3 runs 13 residues.

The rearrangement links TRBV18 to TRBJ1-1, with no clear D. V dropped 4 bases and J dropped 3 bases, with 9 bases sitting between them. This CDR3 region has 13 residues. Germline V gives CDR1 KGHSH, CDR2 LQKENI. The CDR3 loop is CASSLPEDTEAFF. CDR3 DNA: TGTGCCAGCTCACTCCCTGAGGACACTGAAGCTTTCTTT.

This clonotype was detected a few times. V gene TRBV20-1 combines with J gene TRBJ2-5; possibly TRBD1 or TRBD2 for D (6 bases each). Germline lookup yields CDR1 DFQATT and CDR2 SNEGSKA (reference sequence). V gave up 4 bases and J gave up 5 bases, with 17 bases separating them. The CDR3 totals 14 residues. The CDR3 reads CSATEGGGYETQYF. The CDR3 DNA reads TGCAGTGCTACTGAGGGGGGCGGCTACGAGACCCAGTACTTC.

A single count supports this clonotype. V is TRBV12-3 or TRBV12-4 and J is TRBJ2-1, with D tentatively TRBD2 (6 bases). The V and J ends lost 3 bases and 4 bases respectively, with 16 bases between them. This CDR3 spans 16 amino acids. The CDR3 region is CASSFLPGLPYNEQFF. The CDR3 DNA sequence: TGTGCCAGCAGTTTTCTCCCGGGACTGCCGTACAATGAGCAGTTCTTC.

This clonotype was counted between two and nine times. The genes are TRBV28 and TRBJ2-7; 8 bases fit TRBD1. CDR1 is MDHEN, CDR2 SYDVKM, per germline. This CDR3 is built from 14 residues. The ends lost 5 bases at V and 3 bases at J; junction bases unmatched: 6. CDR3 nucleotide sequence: TGTGCCAGCAGTCGGCCAGGGGGCGGCTACGAGCAGTACTTC. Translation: CASSRPGGGYEQYF.